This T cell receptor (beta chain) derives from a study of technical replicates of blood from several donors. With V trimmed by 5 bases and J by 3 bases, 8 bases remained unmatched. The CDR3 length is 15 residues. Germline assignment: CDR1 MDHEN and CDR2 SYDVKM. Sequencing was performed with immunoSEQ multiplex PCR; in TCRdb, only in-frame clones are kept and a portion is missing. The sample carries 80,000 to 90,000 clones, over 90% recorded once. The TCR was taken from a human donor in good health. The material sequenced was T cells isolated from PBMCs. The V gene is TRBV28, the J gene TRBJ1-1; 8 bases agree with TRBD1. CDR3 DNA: TGTGCCAGCAGTACCCTCGGACAGGGCGACACTGAAGCTTTCTTT. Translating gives CASSTLGQGDTEAFF.